The 17 T cell receptor beta chains listed next were all sequenced from one sample in a study of T cells in Graves' hyperthyroidism and ophthalmopathy. Amplification of TCR beta CDR3 regions used RNA as the template. When the TCR CDR3 underwent first-round RT-PCR, the HTBI primer set was used. MiXCR was run by TCRdb on the multiplex PCR reads, yielding one entry per CDR3 protein. Counted here are about 690,000 distinct CDR3 sequences, around 15% occurring once; the ten biggest clones make up 15% to 18%. Sequenced: blood. The origin of the receptors is a man aged 50 to 60 with Graves' hyperthyroidism.

This chain uses TRBV4-3 with TRBJ2-3, with 7 positions matching TRBD2. This CDR3 has 16 residues. With 0 bases clipped from V and 2 bases from J, the junction kept 5 bases outside the gene matches. Germline assignment: CDR1 LGHNA and CDR2 YSLEER. CDR3 sequence reads: CASSQEPGLPTDTQYF. The CDR3 DNA reads as TGCGCCAGCAGCCAAGAACCGGGACTACCCACAGATACGCAGTATTTT.

In its sample, this clonotype was seen many times. The J gene is TRBJ2-5, the V gene TRBV28, with 9 bases aligning to TRBD2. Trimming took 3 bases from V and 1 from J; bases not matched to a gene: 6. The CDR3 extends over 16 amino acids. CDR1 MDHEN and CDR2 SYDVKM come from the germline V gene. The DNA for the CDR3 is TGTGCCAGCAGTTTTCTGGGTAGCGGGAGCCAAGAGACCCAGTACTTC. It yields the protein CASSFLGSGSQETQYF.

This clonotype came up many times. This chain joins TRBV18 and TRBJ2-5, with 7 positions matching TRBD1. CDR1 KGHSH and CDR2 LQKENI come from the germline V gene. This CDR3 has 14 amino acids. J lost 1 base, V lost 8 bases, and 7 bases had no gene match. The CDR3 nucleotides are TGTGCCAGCCACACAGGGGTCGTCCAAGAGACCCAGTACTTC. This encodes CASHTGVVQETQYF.

This clonotype was recorded many times. The genes are TRBV27 and TRBJ1-5; 9 nucleotides agree with TRBD1. Losses at the gene ends were 2 bases for V and 0 bases for J; bases not matched to a gene: 17. CDR3 size: 21 residues. Germline values: CDR1 MNHEY, CDR2 SMNVEV (reference sequence). This CDR3 is CASSLKGHRDRASYSNQPQHF. CDR3 nucleotides: TGTGCCAGCAGTTTAAAGGGGCACCGGGACAGGGCCTCCTATAGCAATCAGCCCCAGCATTTT.

The V gene is TRBV5-6, the J gene TRBJ2-1, with TRBD1 as a possible D gene (6 bases). This CDR3 is built from 14 residues. CDR1 is SGHDT and CDR2 is YYEEEE in the germline V gene. V was trimmed by 0 bases and J by 7 bases, leaving 11 bases between them. Here the CDR3 reads CASSLVQGQNEQFF. DNA of the CDR3: TGTGCCAGCAGCTTGGTGCAGGGGCAGAATGAGCAGTTCTTC.

This chain links TRBV28 with TRBJ2-1, with D possibly TRBD1 on 6 matching bases. In germline, CDR1 is MDHEN, CDR2 SYDVKM. V gave up 6 bases and J gave up 9 bases, with 12 bases separating them. The length of the CDR3 is 12 residues. The CDR3 nucleotides are TGTGCCAGCAGGACTGGGGGCTTTGAGCAGTTCTTC. It translates to CASRTGGFEQFF.

This chain links TRBV7-8 with TRBJ1-2; D may be TRBD1 (5 bases). The germline V gene has CDR1 SGHVS and CDR2 FQNEAQ. Trimming left V 8 bases short and J 8 bases short, with 18 bases between. The CDR3 has 13 amino acids. The CDR3 is CASARVGERGYTF. The CDR3 DNA reads as TGTGCCAGCGCCAGAGTGGGGGAAAGGGGCTACACCTTC.

This clonotype was counted a few times. The rearrangement uses TRBV2 and TRBJ2-1; 10 bases fit TRBD2. V dropped 4 bases and J dropped 6; count of bases not matched to a gene: 9. This CDR3 has 16 residues. Looked up from germline, CDR1 is SNHLY and CDR2 is FYNNEI. CDR3 nucleotide sequence: TGTGCCAGCAGTGGGACTAGCGGCTGGGGGGGCAATGAGCAGTTCTTC. This gives the protein CASSGTSGWGGNEQFF.

This clonotype has just a few counts. The chain couples TRBV6-5 to TRBJ2-7, with 8 bases lining up with TRBD1. The V gene's germline CDR1 is MNHEY and CDR2 SVGAGI. With V trimmed by 2 bases and J by 2 bases, 8 bases remained unmatched. This CDR3 is 16 amino acids long. The CDR3 spells CASSYLPGQGAYEQYF. The DNA for the CDR3 is TGTGCCAGCAGTTACCTGCCAGGACAGGGAGCCTACGAGCAGTACTTC.

This clonotype occurred many times. The rearrangement joins TRBV6-1 to TRBJ2-5, with TRBD1 identical over 7 bases. The length of the CDR3 is 14 residues. The junction had 9 bases not matched to a gene; V was cut back by 5 bases and J by 6 bases. CDR1 and CDR2 from the germline V gene are MNHNS and SASEGT. The CDR3 DNA follows: TGTGCCAGCAGTAAAACAGGGGATCCGAAGACCCAGTACTTC. Its translation is CASSKTGDPKTQYF.

At least ten counts were recorded for this clonotype. The chain recombines TRBV10-2 with TRBJ1-4; D call uncertain. Germline V gene data show CDR1 as WSHSY and CDR2 as SAAADI. V was shortened by 3 bases and J by 2 bases, with 16 bases between the two germline ends. The CDR3 extends over 17 amino acids. The CDR3 DNA reads as TGCGCCAGCAGTGACCCATTTGGGAGTTCCACTAATGAAAAACTGTTTTTT. This gives the protein CASSDPFGSSTNEKLFF.

This clonotype has ten or more counts. The chain recombines TRBV28 with TRBJ2-7; TRBD2 matches at 10 bases. Germline assignment: CDR1 MDHEN and CDR2 SYDVKM. CDR3 length: 16 amino acids. After removal of 1 base from V and 4 bases from J, the junction contained 7 bases not matched to a gene. The CDR3 here is CASSLSLAGVVYEQYF. CDR3 in DNA: TGTGCCAGCAGTTTATCCCTAGCGGGAGTAGTATACGAGCAGTACTTC.

This clonotype came up many times. This chain links TRBV7-2 with TRBJ2-5, with 7 bases identical to TRBD2. This CDR3 comprises 14 residues. With V trimmed by 4 bases and J by 0 bases, 2 bases remained unmatched. Germline lookup yields CDR1 SGHTA and CDR2 FQGNSA. CDR3 protein: CASSWGGYQETQYF. As DNA, the CDR3 is TGTGCCAGCAGCTGGGGGGGTTACCAAGAGACCCAGTACTTC.

The gene calls are TRBV6-1 and TRBJ2-5; TRBD1 matches 9 bases. Germline CDR1 reads MNHNS; CDR2 reads SASEGT. The ends lost 6 bases at V and 5 bases at J; junction bases unmatched: 13. The CDR3 has 16 amino acids. The CDR3 DNA sequence: TGTGCCAGCAGCGAGAAAGGGACAGGGAGTAGGGAGACCCAGTACTTC. Its translation: CASSEKGTGSRETQYF.

This clonotype was detected many times. The J gene is TRBJ1-2, the V gene TRBV28; D gene uncertain. The germline V gene encodes CDR1 MDHEN and CDR2 SYDVKM. Trimming took 6 bases from V and 2 from J, leaving 10 bases between them. CDR3 length equals 13 residues. Here the CDR3 DNA reads TGTGCCAGCAGCTCCGGGAAGAACTATGGCTACACCTTC. Protein: CASSSGKNYGYTF.

In its sample, this clonotype was seen many times. The chain carries TRBV5-1 and TRBJ2-3; no firm D call. This CDR3 is 13 amino acids long. From germline, CDR1 is SGHRS and CDR2 YFSETQ. The V and J ends lost 0 bases and 6 bases respectively, with 8 bases between them. The chain's CDR3 is CASSLGREDTQYF. The CDR3 nucleotides are TGCGCCAGCAGCTTGGGCCGAGAGGATACGCAGTATTTT.

In regard to this clonotype: A read error may be the cause here, since a much bigger clone is one base away. This chain connects TRBV2 to TRBJ2-5; 10 nucleotides line up with TRBD1. The CDR3 is 14 residues long. CDR1 is SNHLY, CDR2 FYNNEI, per germline. CDR3 protein: CASREDRGLETQHF. CDR3 bases: TGTGCCAGCAGAGAAGACAGGGGGCTGGAGACCCAGCACTTC.